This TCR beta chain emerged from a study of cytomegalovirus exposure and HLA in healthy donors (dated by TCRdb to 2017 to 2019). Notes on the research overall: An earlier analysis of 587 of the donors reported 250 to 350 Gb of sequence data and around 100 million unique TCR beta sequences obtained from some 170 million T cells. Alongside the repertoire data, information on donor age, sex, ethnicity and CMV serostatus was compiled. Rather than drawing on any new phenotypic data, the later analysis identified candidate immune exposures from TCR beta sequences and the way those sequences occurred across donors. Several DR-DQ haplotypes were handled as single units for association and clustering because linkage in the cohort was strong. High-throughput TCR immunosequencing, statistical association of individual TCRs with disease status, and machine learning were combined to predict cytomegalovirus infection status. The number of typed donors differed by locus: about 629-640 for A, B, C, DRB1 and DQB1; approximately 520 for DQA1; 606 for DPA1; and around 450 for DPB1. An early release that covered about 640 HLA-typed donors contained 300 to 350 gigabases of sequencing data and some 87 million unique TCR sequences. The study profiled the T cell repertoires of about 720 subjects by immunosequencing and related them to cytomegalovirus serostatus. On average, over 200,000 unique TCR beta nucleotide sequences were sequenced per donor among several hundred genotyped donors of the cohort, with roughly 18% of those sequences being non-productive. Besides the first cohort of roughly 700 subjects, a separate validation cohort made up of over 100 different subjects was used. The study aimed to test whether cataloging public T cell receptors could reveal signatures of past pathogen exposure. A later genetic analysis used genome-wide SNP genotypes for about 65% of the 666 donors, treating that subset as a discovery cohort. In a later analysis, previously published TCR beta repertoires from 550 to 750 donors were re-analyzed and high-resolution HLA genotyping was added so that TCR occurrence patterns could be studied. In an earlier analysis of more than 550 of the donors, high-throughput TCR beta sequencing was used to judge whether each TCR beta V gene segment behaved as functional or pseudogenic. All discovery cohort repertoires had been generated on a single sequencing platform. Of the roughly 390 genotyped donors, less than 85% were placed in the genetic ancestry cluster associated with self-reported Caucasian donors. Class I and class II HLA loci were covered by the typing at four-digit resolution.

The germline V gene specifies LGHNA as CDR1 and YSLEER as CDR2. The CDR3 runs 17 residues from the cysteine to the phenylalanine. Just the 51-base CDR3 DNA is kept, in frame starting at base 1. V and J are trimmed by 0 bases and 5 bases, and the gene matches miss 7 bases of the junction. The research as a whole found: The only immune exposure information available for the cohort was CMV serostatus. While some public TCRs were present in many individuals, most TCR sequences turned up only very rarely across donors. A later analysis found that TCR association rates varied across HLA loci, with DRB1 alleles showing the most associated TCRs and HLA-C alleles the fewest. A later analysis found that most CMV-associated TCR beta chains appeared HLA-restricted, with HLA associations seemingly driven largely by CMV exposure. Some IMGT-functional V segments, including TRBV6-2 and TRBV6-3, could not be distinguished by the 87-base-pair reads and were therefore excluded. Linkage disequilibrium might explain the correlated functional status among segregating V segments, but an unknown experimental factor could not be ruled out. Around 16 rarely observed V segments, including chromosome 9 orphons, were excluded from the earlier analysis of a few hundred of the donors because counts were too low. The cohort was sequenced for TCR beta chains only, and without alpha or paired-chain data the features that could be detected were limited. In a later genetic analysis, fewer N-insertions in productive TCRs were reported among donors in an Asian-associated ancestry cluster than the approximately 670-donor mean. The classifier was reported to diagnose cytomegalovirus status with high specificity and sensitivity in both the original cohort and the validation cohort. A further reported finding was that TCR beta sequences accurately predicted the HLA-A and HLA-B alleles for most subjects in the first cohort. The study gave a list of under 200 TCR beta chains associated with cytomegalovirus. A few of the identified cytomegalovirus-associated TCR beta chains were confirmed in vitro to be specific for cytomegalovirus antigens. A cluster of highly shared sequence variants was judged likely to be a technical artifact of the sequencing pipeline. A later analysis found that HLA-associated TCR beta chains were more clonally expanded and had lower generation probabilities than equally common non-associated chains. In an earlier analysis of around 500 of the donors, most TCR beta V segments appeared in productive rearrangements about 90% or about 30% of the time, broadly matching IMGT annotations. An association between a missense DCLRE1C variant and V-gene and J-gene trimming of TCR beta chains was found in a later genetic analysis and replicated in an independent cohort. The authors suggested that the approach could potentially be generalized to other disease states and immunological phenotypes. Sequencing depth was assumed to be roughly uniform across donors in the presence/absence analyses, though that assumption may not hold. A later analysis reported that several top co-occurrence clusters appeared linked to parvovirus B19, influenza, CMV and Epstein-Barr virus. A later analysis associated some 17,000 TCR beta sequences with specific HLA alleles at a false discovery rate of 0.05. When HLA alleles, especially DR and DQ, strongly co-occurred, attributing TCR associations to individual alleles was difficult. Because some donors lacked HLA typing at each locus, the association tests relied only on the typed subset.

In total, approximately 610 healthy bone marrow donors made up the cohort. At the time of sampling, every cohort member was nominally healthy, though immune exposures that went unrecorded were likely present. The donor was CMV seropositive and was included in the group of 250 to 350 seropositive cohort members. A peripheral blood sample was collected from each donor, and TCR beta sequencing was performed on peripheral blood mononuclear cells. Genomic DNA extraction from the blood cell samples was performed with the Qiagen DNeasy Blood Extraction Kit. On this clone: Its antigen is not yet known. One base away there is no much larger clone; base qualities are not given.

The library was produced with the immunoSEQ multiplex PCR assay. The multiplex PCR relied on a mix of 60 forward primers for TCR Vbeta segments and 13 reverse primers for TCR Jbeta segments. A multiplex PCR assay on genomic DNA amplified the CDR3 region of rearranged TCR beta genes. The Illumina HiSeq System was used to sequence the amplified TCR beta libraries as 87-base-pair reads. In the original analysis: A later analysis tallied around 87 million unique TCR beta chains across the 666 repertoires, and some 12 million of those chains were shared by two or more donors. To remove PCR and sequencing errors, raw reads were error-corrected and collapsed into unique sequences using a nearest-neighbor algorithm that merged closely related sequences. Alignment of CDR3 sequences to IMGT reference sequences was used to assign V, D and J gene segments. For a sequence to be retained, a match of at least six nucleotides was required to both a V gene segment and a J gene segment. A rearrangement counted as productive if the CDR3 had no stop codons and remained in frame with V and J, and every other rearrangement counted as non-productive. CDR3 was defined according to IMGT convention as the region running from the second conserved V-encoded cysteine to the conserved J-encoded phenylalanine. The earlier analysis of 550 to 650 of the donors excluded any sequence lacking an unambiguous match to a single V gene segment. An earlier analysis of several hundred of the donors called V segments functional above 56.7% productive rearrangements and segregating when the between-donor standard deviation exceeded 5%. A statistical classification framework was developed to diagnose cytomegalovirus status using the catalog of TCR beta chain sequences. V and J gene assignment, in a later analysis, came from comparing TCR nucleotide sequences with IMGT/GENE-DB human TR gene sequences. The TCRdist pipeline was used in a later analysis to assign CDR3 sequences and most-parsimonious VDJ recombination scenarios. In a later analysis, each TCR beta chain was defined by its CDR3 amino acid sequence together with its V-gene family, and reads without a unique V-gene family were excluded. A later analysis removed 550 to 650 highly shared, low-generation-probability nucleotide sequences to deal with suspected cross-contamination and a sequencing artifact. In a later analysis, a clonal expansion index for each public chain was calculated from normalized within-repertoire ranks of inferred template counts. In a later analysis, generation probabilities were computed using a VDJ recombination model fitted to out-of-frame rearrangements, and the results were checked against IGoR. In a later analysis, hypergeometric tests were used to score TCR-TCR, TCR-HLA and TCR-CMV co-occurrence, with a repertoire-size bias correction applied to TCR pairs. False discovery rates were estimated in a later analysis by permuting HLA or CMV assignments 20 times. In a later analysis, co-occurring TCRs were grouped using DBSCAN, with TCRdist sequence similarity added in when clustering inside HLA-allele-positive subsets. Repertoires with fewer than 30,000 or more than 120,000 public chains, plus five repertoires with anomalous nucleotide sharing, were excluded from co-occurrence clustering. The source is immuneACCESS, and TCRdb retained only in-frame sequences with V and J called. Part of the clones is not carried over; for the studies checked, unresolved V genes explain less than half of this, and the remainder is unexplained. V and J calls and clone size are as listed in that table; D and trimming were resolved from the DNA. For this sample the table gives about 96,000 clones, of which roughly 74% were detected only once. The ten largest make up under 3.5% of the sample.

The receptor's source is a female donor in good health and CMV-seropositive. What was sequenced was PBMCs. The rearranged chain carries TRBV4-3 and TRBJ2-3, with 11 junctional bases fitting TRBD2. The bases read TGCGCCAGCAGCCAAGATAGGCCTAGCGGGAGGCAAGATACGCAGTATTTT. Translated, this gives CASSQDRPSGRQDTQYF.